These 6 T cell receptor beta chains originate from one sample sequenced in a study of OX40 agonist ivuxolimab in advanced cancers. Assay: immunoSEQ multiplex PCR; the TCRdb copy retains only in-frame clones and omits some. Of approximately 80,000 clones in the sample, approximately 85% were seen once. This specimen consisted of CD4+ or CD8+ T cells sorted from blood, obtained in a trial of the OX40 agonist ivuxolimab. These receptors were obtained from an adult with an advanced solid tumor such as melanoma, head and neck, liver or kidney cancer.

The chain combines TRBV4-2 with TRBJ2-7; D may match TRBD1 or TRBD2 (5 bases each). CDR3 length: 15 residues. Germline V gene data show CDR1 as LGHNA and CDR2 as YNFKEQ. Trimming stripped 0 bases from V and 2 bases from J, with 11 bases between. CDR3 residues: CASSQEEGPTYEQYF. CDR3 DNA: TGTGCCAGCAGCCAAGAAGAGGGGCCCACCTACGAGCAGTACTTC.

This chain uses TRBV27 with TRBJ1-6; 7 bases are shared with TRBD1. V shed 2 bases, J shed 3 bases, and the junction held 4 bases outside the gene matches. The CDR3 has 16 residues. The germline V gene has CDR1 MNHEY and CDR2 SMNVEV (reference sequence). The DNA of the CDR3 is TGTGCCAGCAGTTTAGAGGGACAGCACTATAATTCACCCCTCCACTTT. Translated: CASSLEGQHYNSPLHF.

The CDR3 DNA is TGTGCCAGTAGTACGGAGGGACTAGCAAGTCCAGATACGCAGTATTTT. Translated: CASSTEGLASPDTQYF. V gene TRBV19 combines with J gene TRBJ2-3; 9 nucleotides line up with TRBD2. The CDR3 has 16 amino acids. Germline CDR1 and CDR2: LNHDA and SQIVND (reference sequence). The trim removed 4 bases at V and 4 bases at J, leaving 9 bases unmatched.

This clone was observed a handful of times. One base away lies a much larger clone, so this may be a sequencing read error. This chain connects TRBV30 to TRBJ1-1, with unresolved D. Germline CDR1 is GTSNPN and CDR2 is SVGIG (reference sequence). The CDR3 has 13 amino acids. V was clipped by 0 bases and J by 0 bases, with 5 bases between them. CDR3 nucleotide sequence: TGTGCCTGGAGTGTATCGGTGAACACTGAAGCTTTCTTT. The encoded protein is CAWSVSVNTEAFF.

The chain links TRBV30 to TRBJ2-5; D perhaps matches TRBD1 (5 bases). The CDR3 is made up of 13 amino acids. V lost 0 bases and J 5 bases, leaving 10 bases between the germline ends. Per the germline V gene, CDR1 is GTSNPN and CDR2 is SVGIG (reference sequence). The DNA for the CDR3 is TGTGCCTGGAGTGTACAGGTCGGGGAGACCCAGTACTTC. This sequence encodes CAWSVQVGETQYF.

The chain has TRBV7-2 and TRBJ2-7; TRBD1 agrees at 10 bases. The V gene end was trimmed by 2 bases and the J gene end by 3 bases; junction bases not matched to a gene: 4. Germline V gene data show CDR1 as SGHTA and CDR2 as FQGNSA. The CDR3 is 15 amino acids. The CDR3 spells CASSLPGQGLYEQYF. For the CDR3, the DNA is TGTGCCAGCAGCTTACCGGGACAGGGGCTCTACGAGCAGTACTTC. Full variable domain (rest looked up from reference TRBV7-2 and TRBJ2-7): GAGVSQSPSNKVTEKGKDVELRCDPISGHTALYWYRQSLGQGLEFLIYFQGNSAPDKSGLPSDRFSAERTGGSVSTLTIQRTQQEDSAVYLCASSLPGQGLYEQYFGPGTRLTVT.